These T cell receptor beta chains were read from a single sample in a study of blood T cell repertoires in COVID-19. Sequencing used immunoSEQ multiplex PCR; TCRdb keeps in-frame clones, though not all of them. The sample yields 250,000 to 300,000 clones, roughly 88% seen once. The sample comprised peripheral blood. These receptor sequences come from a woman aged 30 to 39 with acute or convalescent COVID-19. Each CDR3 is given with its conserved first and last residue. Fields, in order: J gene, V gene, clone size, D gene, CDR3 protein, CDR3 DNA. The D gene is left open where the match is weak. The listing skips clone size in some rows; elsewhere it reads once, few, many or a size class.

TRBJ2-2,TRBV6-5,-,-,CASSYRGGELFF,TGTGCCAGCAGTTACAGGGGCGGGGAGCTGTTTTTT
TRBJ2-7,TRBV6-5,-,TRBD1,CASSRDRVYEQYF,TGTGCCAGCAGTCGCGACAGGGTCTACGAGCAGTACTTC
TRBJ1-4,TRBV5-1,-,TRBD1,CASSLGLGTGRGEKLFF,TGCGCCAGCAGCTTGGGCCTCGGGACAGGGAGGGGTGAAAAACTGTTTTTT
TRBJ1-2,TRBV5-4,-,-,CASSLADRSYGYTF,TGTGCCAGCAGCTTGGCCGACAGAAGCTATGGCTACACCTTC
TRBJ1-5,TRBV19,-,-,CASSIRSGDRSNQPQHF,TGTGCCAGTAGTATTCGTTCAGGGGACCGTAGCAATCAGCCCCAGCATTTT
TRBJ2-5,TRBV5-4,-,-,CASSLTGYQETQYF,TGTGCCAGCAGCTTAACAGGTTACCAAGAGACCCAGTACTTC
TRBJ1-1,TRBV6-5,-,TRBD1,CASSYPTGSGTEAFF,TGTGCCAGCAGTTACCCGACAGGGTCCGGCACTGAAGCTTTCTTT
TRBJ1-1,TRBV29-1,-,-,CSVTRQGHTEAFF,TGCAGCGTCACGAGGCAGGGTCACACTGAAGCTTTCTTT
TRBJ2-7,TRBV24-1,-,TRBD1,CATSDPGTGRDEQYF,TGTGCTACCAGTGATCCGGGGACAGGTCGGGACGAGCAGTACTTC
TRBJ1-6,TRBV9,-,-,CASSVSGDSPLHF,TGTGCCAGCAGCGTATCCGGGGATTCACCCCTCCACTTT
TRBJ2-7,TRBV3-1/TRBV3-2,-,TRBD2,CASSPSGTSSYEQYF,TGTGCCAGCAGCCCATCCGGGACTAGCTCCTACGAGCAGTACTTC
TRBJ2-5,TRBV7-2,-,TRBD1,CASSLGGTGGETQYF,TGTGCCAGCAGCTTAGGGGGGACAGGGGGCGAGACCCAGTACTTC
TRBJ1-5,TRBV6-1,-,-,CASSESGQPQHF,TGTGCCAGCAGTGAATCCGGGCAGCCCCAGCATTTT
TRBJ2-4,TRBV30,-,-,CAWSRGAIDIQYF,TGTGCCTGGAGTCGGGGGGCGATTGACATTCAGTACTTC
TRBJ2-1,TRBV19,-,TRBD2,CASRKTGTSGSSYNEQFF,TGTGCCAGTCGTAAGACCGGGACTAGCGGGAGCTCCTACAATGAGCAGTTCTTC
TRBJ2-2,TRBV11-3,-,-,CASSLLTKNTGELFF,TGTGCCAGCAGCCTACTTACGAAGAACACCGGGGAGCTGTTTTTT
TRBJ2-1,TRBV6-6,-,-,CASSYTDGNEQFF,TGTGCCAGCAGCTATACAGACGGCAATGAGCAGTTCTTC
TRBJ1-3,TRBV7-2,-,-,CASSRAAESYGNTIYF,TGTGCCAGCAGCCGCGCGGCCGAATCTTACGGAAACACCATATATTTT
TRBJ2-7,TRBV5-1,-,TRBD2,CASSRAGGRDGEQYF,TGCGCCAGCAGCAGGGCCGGCGGGAGAGATGGCGAGCAGTACTTC
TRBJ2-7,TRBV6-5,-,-,CASSYSRGSSYEQYF,TGTGCCAGCAGTTACTCCAGGGGCAGCTCCTACGAGCAGTACTTC
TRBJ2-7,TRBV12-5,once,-,CASGSSGGAYEQYF,TGTGCTAGTGGTTCCTCCGGGGGTGCCTACGAGCAGTACTTC
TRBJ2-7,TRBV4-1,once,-,CASSPGPGFYEQYF,TGCGCCAGCAGCCCAGGCCCAGGATTCTACGAGCAGTACTTC
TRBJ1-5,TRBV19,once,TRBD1,CASSMVRAGGHQPQHF,TGTGCCAGTAGTATGGTGCGGGCAGGGGGACATCAGCCCCAGCATTTT
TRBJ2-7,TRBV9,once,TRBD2,CASSVGTSSFYEQYF,TGTGCCAGCAGCGTAGGGACTAGTAGTTTTTACGAGCAGTACTTC
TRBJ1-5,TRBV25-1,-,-,CASSVFEALSNQPQHF,TGTGCCAGCAGTGTGTTTGAGGCCTTAAGCAATCAGCCCCAGCATTTT
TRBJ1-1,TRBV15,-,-,CATSRNPTGLNTEAFF,TGTGCCACCAGCCGAAACCCGACAGGACTGAACACTGAAGCTTTCTTT
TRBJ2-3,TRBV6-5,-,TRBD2,CASSYSRLAGPDTQYF,TGTGCCAGCAGTTACTCTAGACTAGCGGGACCAGATACGCAGTATTTT
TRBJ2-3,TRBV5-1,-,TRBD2,CASSLVAGVTDTQYF,TGCGCCAGCAGCTTGGTAGCGGGGGTCACAGATACGCAGTATTTT
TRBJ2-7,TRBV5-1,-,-,CASSLAGISSYEQYF,TGCGCCAGCAGCTTGGCAGGGATTAGCTCCTACGAGCAGTACTTC
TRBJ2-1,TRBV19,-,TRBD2,CASSIDILAGGNEQFF,TGTGCCAGTAGTATAGATATACTAGCGGGAGGCAATGAGCAGTTCTTC
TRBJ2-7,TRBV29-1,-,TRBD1,CSVRQGSYEQYF,TGCAGCGTACGACAGGGGTCCTACGAGCAGTACTTC
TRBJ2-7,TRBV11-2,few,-,CASSTAPRGSSYEQYF,TGTGCCAGCAGCACCGCCCCCAGGGGAAGCTCCTACGAGCAGTACTTC
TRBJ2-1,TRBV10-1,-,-,CASSPQWGGAGEQFF,TGCGCCAGCAGCCCCCAATGGGGGGGGGCAGGTGAGCAGTTCTTC
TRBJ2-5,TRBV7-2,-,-,CASSLGMGPGETQYF,TGTGCCAGCAGCTTAGGAATGGGGCCCGGCGAGACCCAGTACTTC
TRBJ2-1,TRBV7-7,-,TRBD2,CASSLGTSGMNNEQFF,TGTGCCAGCAGCTTGGGGACTAGCGGGATGAACAATGAGCAGTTCTTC
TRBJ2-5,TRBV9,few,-,CASSFSGTQETQYF,TGTGCCAGCAGCTTTAGCGGAACCCAAGAGACCCAGTACTTC
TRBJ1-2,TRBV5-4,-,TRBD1,CASSPGQGLYGYTF,TGTGCCAGCAGCCCTGGACAGGGTCTCTATGGCTACACCTTC
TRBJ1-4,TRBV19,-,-,CASRSSGYGNEKLFF,TGTGCCAGCCGGTCTAGTGGTTATGGTAACGAAAAACTGTTTTTT
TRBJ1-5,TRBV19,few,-,CASSINGGGVSNQPQHF,TGTGCCAGTAGTATAAATGGAGGGGGGGTGAGCAATCAGCCCCAGCATTTT
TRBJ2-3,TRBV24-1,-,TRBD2,CATSDAPGLAGAPRADTQYF,TGTGCCACCAGTGATGCTCCGGGACTAGCGGGGGCTCCTCGGGCAGATACGCAGTATTTT
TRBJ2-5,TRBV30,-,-,CAWSRRAETQYF,TGTGCCTGGAGTCGCAGGGCTGAGACCCAGTACTTC
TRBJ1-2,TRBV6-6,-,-,CASSYRREGYYGYTF,TGTGCCAGCAGTTACAGGAGGGAAGGATACTATGGCTACACCTTC
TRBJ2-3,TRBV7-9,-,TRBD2,CASTTSGGRGVDTQYF,TGTGCCAGCACCACTTCCGGCGGGAGGGGGGTAGATACGCAGTATTTT
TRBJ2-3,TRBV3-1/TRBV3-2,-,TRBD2,CASSQDFRPSGVISTDTQYF,TGTGCCAGCAGCCAAGATTTCAGGCCTAGCGGGGTGATAAGCACAGATACGCAGTATTTT
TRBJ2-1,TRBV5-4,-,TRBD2,CASSTLAGGFYEQFF,TGTGCCAGCAGCACACTAGCGGGAGGGTTCTATGAGCAGTTCTTC
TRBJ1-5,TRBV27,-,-,CASSWSLGQPQHF,TGTGCCAGCAGCTGGTCCCTCGGGCAGCCCCAGCATTTT
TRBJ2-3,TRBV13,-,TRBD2,CASSFRLAGGYDTQYF,TGTGCCAGCAGCTTTCGACTAGCGGGAGGTTATGATACGCAGTATTTT
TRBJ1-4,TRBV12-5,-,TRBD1,CASGLRGGAANEKLFF,TGTGCTAGTGGTCTCAGAGGGGGCGCGGCTAATGAAAAACTGTTTTTT
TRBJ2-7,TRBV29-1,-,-,CSVRGNPYEQYF,TGCAGCGTTCGAGGTAACCCCTACGAGCAGTACTTC
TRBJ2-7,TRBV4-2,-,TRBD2,CASSQGTGGPSYEQYF,TGTGCCAGCAGCCAAGGTACGGGAGGGCCCTCCTACGAGCAGTACTTC
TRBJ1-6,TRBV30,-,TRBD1,CAWKTDRGHSPLHF,TGTGCCTGGAAAACCGACAGGGGTCATTCACCCCTCCACTTT
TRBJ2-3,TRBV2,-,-,CATHYGNAKDTQYF,TGTGCCACACATTACGGGAACGCTAAAGATACGCAGTATTTT
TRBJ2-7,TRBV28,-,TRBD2,CASSLKGPAGAYEQYF,TGTGCCAGCAGTTTAAAGGGCCCAGCGGGAGCGTACGAGCAGTACTTC
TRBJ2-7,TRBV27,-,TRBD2,CASSSHLSGSPYEQYF,TGTGCCAGCAGTTCTCATCTCAGCGGGAGTCCCTACGAGCAGTACTTC
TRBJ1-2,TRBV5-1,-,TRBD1,CASSFTQGASNYGYTF,TGCGCCAGCAGCTTTACACAGGGGGCCTCTAACTATGGCTACACCTTC
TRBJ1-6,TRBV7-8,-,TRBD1,CASSLGGTGRYSPLHF,TGTGCCAGCAGCTTAGGGGGGACAGGGAGATACTCACCCCTCCACTTT
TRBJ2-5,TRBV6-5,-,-,CASAGRSQETQYF,TGTGCCAGCGCAGGCAGAAGCCAAGAGACCCAGTACTTC
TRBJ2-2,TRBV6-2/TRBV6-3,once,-,CASSYSGGYTGELFF,TGTGCCAGCAGTTACTCTGGCGGGTACACCGGGGAGCTGTTTTTT
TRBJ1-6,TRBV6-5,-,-,CASSYAFSGSNSPLHF,TGTGCCAGCAGTTACGCTTTTTCGGGAAGTAATTCACCCCTCCACTTT
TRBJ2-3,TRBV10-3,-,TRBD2,CATSSGRITDTQYF,TGTGCCACCTCTAGCGGTAGAATCACAGATACGCAGTATTTT